This T cell receptor beta chain was documented in a study of shared clonotypes between healthy human individuals (TCRdb year 2020). Regarding the study in general: A few men and a couple of women, aged 18 to 49 years, made up the cohort. Blood TCR repertoires of about five healthy adults were deeply sequenced to estimate repertoire size and the extent of clonotype sharing between individuals. Libraries were prepared and TCR repertoires were sequenced by different laboratories using diverse techniques, in order to increase sequencing depth and limit assay-specific biases. For each donor, CD4 naive and CD4 memory were each given three plates, CD8 naive was given two plates, and CD8 memory was given one plate. Each donor's leukapheresis produced roughly between roughly 0.9 and 9 billion PBMCs. Broader findings and caveats from the paper: Sharing across a few donors was observed for about 5% of naive CD4, 3% to 3.5% of naive CD8, about 2.5% of memory CD4, and around 0.42% of memory CD8 clonotypes. Pairwise subsampling led to the expectation that sequencing depth would affect the degree of clonotype sharing among donors. Estimated clonotype richness was generally larger for naive than for memory subsets. Only blood was sampled, and tissue TCR repertoires likely differ from those in blood. The genetic and exposure-history diversity represented was limited by the small number of donors. Incomplete sequencing was indicated by rarefaction of sorted-subset datasets, despite the large sequencing depth. Compared with non-shared clonotypes, the clonotypes found in all four sorted-subset donors had higher generation probabilities.

This clone was picked up many times. The antigen it binds to is not known. Base qualities are missing; no much larger clone stands one base away. The donors were healthy, HIV-negative adults who had no recently reported acute infections or vaccinations. Only Caucasian adults living in Nashville, Tennessee, USA were represented among the donors. CD4+ T cells were enriched through magnetic negative selection, after which naive cells were positively selected on CD45RA and the remaining negative fraction served as the memory subset. After blood collection by leukapheresis, PBMCs were isolated using Ficoll-Histopaque density gradient centrifugation and then cryopreserved in the vapor phase of liquid nitrogen. Purity and quantity of every magnetically sorted T cell population were checked by analytical flow cytometry. Genomic DNA was isolated from each sorted fraction and quantified by UV absorbance on a Nanodrop 2000c.

From the cysteine through the phenylalanine, the CDR3 covers 13 amino acids. Of all the DNA, just the CDR3 is kept, 39 bases in frame from base 1. Per the germline V gene (reference sequence), SGHKS is the CDR1 and YYEKEE is the CDR2. V drops 5 bases and J drops 6 bases, leaving 14 bases in between. Using the deep immunoSEQ assay, multiplex PCR amplified TCR CDR3 regions from genomic DNA. Genomic DNA extracted from each cell subset was distributed evenly over all wells of several immunoSEQ 96-well plates, and each plate served as one replicate. For sorted subsets, roughly 200 ng of genomic DNA, equivalent to around 31,000 T cell genomes, went into each replicate PCR. The purified libraries were quantified using a Qubit 3.0 fluorometer, sized with a Bioanalyzer 2100, and then quantified again using the KAPA Library Quantification kit. Each immunoSEQ 96-well plate was sequenced on its own single-read 150-cycle Illumina NextSeq 550 flow cell. Regarding the original processing steps: Because the immunoSEQ output held only junctional sequences and lacked quality scores, the filtering could not match the filtering applied to full-length reads. Sequences were annotated with PyIR, a Python wrapper for IgBLAST v1.9, and V/J genes and CDR3 were assigned using IMGT germline references. Reads were filtered out if the reads had weak V/J assignments (E-value above 1e-6), no CDR3, stop codons, out-of-frame junctions, or ambiguous translated residues. A V3J clonotype was defined by an identical inferred V gene, J gene, and CDR3 amino acid sequence. Percentage overlap between repertoires was calculated by dividing the number of shared unique clonotypes by the size of the smaller repertoire. Three approaches were used to assess repertoire richness: RTK rarefaction, the Chao1 estimator, and Recon v2.1 estimates of unobserved clonotypes. OLGA was used to compute generation probabilities for all TCRbeta clonotypes that the gDNA method yielded from a few donors. TCRdb retrieved this table from immuneACCESS and kept in-frame rearrangements only. Not all clones are present; in checked studies, unresolved V genes account for under half, and no reason is known for the remainder. That table gives V, J and clone size, and the DNA gave D and trimming. The sample includes fewer than 1.4 million clones, with around 78% observed a single time. In total, the top ten clones hold 0.6% to 0.75% of the sample.

The TCR was taken from a man between 18 and 29 years old in good health. Some clones in this sample may be carry-over from other donors' samples. The sample was memory CD4+ T cells from PBMCs. In light of the paper, this sample's cell subset or site label describes: CD45RA-negative fraction. In this chain, TRBV5-5 is recombined with TRBJ1-1; no confident D gene assignment can be made. The sequenced DNA is TGTGCCAGCAGTTCTGGGAACGGCGCTGAAGCTTTCTTT. Its translation reads: CASSSGNGAEAFF.